Listed below are T cell receptor beta chains from one sample, sequenced in a study of T cell repertoires in cytomegalovirus infection. Using its own MiXCR run on the reads, TCRdb lists one record per CDR3 protein. The sample includes under 95,000 distinct CDR3 sequences, around 3.8% of them seen just once. The sample comprised PBMCs. The receptors come from a human donor in good health (CMV status not recorded). Some clones in this sample may be carry-over from other donors' samples. Both conserved end residues are part of each CDR3.

j_call v_call cdr3_aa
TRBJ2-7 TRBV7-2 CASSPRGLTSYEQYF
TRBJ1-1 TRBV11-2 CASSLGVMNTEAFF
TRBJ2-5 TRBV20-1 CSASQAGGTQYF
TRBJ1-6 TRBV7-8 CASSLGTGRVLSPLHF
TRBJ1-1 TRBV7-2 CASSNRDRGAGTEAFF
TRBJ2-5 TRBV20-1 CSARDLFDSNQETQYF
TRBJ2-1 TRBV7-2 CASSSSPGPEQFF
TRBJ1-6 TRBV7-2 CASSSTSGTVYNSPLHF
TRBJ2-5 TRBV27 CASRGQLVETQYF
TRBJ1-5 TRBV7-2 CASSFRRNQPQHF
TRBJ2-1 TRBV5-1 CASSLNPGRSYNEQFF
TRBJ2-1 TRBV11-1 CASSSSLAISYNEQFF
TRBJ2-1 TRBV7-2 CASSYWTSGRGNEQFF
TRBJ1-2 TRBV28 CASIQGSNYGYTF
TRBJ2-1 TRBV28 CASEGPLHNEQFF
TRBJ1-6 TRBV7-2 CASSRRSTGRSPLHF
TRBJ2-3 TRBV7-8 CASSSLSGTGDTQYF
TRBJ2-3 TRBV7-3 CASSLGRAGGGDTQYF
TRBJ2-7 TRBV7-2 CASSPAPGQDEQYF
TRBJ2-7 TRBV27 CASSPLEGYTYEQYF
TRBJ2-3 TRBV29-1 CSVEGRVSTDTQYF
TRBJ1-1 TRBV29-1 CSVVGGSTEAFF
TRBJ2-5 TRBV2 CASKIAEETQYF
TRBJ2-5 TRBV7-2 CASSSLTSGAGRTQYF
TRBJ2-3 TRBV7-3 CASSQGTGRATDTQYF
TRBJ2-5 TRBV11-2 CASSLMLQETQYF
TRBJ2-5 TRBV7-2 CASSLGGSQETQYF
TRBJ1-2 TRBV4-2 CASSQEWDNYGYTF
TRBJ1-5 TRBV6-2/TRBV6-3 CASSYKGYSNQPQHF
TRBJ1-6 TRBV7-2 CASSSIRTPLHF
TRBJ2-7 TRBV7-2 CASSLVGGGGFYEQYF
TRBJ2-1 TRBV12-3/TRBV12-4 CASSRGTRVEGEQFF
TRBJ2-1 TRBV15 CATSRDGVFNEQFF
TRBJ2-3 TRBV7-9 CASTRLWREEIPYTDTQYF
TRBJ1-4 TRBV4-1 CASSQASPGPTNEKLFF
TRBJ2-1 TRBV7-3 CASSLQGTGAFHEQFF
TRBJ2-1 TRBV25-1 CASARTSGNEQFF
TRBJ2-3 TRBV29-1 CSAAVADTQYF
TRBJ2-5 TRBV2 CASKSEETQYF
TRBJ2-5 TRBV11-2 CASSSIRGETQYF